The entry below describes one T cell receptor beta chain. The data belong to a study of beta chain features in type 1 diabetes. After removal of 2 bases from V and 7 bases from J, the junction contained 1 base not matched to a gene. CDR1 is SGHNT, CDR2 YENEEA, per germline. This CDR3 contains 13 residues. All of the isolated RNA was reverse transcribed, so expressed TCRB transcripts were sequenced. Using immunoSEQ multiplex PCR, the repertoire was profiled, and TCRdb retains in-frame clones only, with some absent. The top ten clones hold over 0.015% of a sample with a few hundred thousand clones, 11% of them seen once.

Sequencing input: naive CD4+ T cells from blood. The origin of this receptor is a woman in her 30s in good health. V gene TRBV11-3 combines with J gene TRBJ2-1, with 8 nucleotides matching TRBD2. CDR3 sequence (DNA): TGTGCCAGCAGCTTATCGGGGGGGAATGAGCAGTTCTTC. It codes for CASSLSGGNEQFF.